The 16 T cell receptor beta chains reported below all come from one sample, sequenced in a study of regulatory T cells in long-lasting Graves disease (dated by TCRdb to the early 2020s). The library was prepared using multiplex PCR. Data came from an Illumina HiSeq 4000. iRepertoire HTBI primers and Arm-PCR amplification of CDR3 regions were used to construct TCR beta libraries. In TCRdb, the public reads were trimmed at Q25 with fastp and aligned with MiXCR, with productive beta chains retained. Rows matching on CDR3 protein sequence are summarized as one entry with the most common DNA and genes. This sample comprises about 320,000 distinct CDR3 sequences, 15% to 20% of them detected only once. 38% of the sample belongs to the ten largest clones. Read against the paper, the sample's time point label means: newly diagnosed GD, antithyroid drugs for less than 3 months. For both TCR sequencing and RNA sequencing, RNA was extracted from PBMCs using TRIzol.

The sample consisted of peripheral blood mononuclear cells (PBMCs), taken at new diagnosis, from a patient treated with antithyroid drugs. The receptors were sampled from a female donor with Graves disease.

This clonotype was seen at least ten times. Here the CDR3 reads CASSFEPLMSGYTF. CDR3 bases: TGTGCCAGCAGTTTTGAACCCTTAATGAGTGGCTACACCTTC. This chain links TRBV28 with TRBJ1-2; D not certain. CDR3 size: 14 residues. CDR1 MDHEN and CDR2 SYDVKM come from the germline V gene. V lost 3 bases and J lost 7, with 15 bases in between.

This clonotype was detected a few times. The V and J genes are TRBV5-1 and TRBJ2-3, with D hard to call. The CDR3 has 15 residues. Trimming shortened V by 4 bases and J by 2 bases, and 14 bases separated the two germline ends. The germline gives CDR1 SGHRS, CDR2 YFSETQ. The CDR3 DNA reads TGCGCCAGCAGCCTCCTTTCTCCAGACACAGATACGCAGTATTTT. This codes for CASSLLSPDTDTQYF.

This clonotype appeared many times. The chain combines TRBV11-2 with TRBJ2-3; perhaps TRBD1 as D (5 bases). Trimming stripped 0 bases from V and 3 bases from J, with 13 bases between. Germline CDR1 reads SGHAT; CDR2 reads FQNNGV. This CDR3 contains 16 residues. CDR3: CASSLDLGLTTDTQYF. The CDR3 nucleotides read TGTGCCAGCAGCTTAGATCTGGGGCTGACTACAGATACGCAGTATTTT.

This clonotype was counted at least ten times. The CDR3 spells CASSLSAGVNEQFF. The CDR3 region has the DNA TGTGCCAGCAGTTTATCTGCAGGGGTCAATGAGCAGTTCTTC. The chain is built from TRBV28 and TRBJ2-1, with D tentatively TRBD1 (6 bases). Germline V gene data show CDR1 as MDHEN and CDR2 as SYDVKM. V was clipped by 1 base and J by 6 bases, with 10 bases between them. The CDR3 is made up of 14 amino acids.

This clonotype was recorded at least ten times. The rearrangement joins TRBV19 to TRBJ2-7; 8 bases agree with TRBD1. The CDR3 has 15 amino acids. Looked up from germline, CDR1 is LNHDA and CDR2 is SQIVND (reference sequence). Losses at the gene ends were 5 bases for V and 5 bases for J; bases not matched to a gene: 11. In DNA form, the CDR3 reads TGTGCCAGTAGTTTGACAGGGGAGGCGAGAGACGAGCAGTACTTC. Its protein is CASSLTGEARDEQYF.

This chain joins TRBV10-2 and TRBJ1-4; tentatively, D is TRBD1 (5 bases). The CDR3 covers 15 residues. The V end lost 2 bases, the J end lost 3 bases, and 10 bases lay between the germline ends. Germline values: CDR1 WSHSY, CDR2 SAAADI. The CDR3 DNA follows: TGCGCCAGCAGTGAGATCGGGGCAGCTAATGAAAAACTGTTTTTT. This encodes CASSEIGAANEKLFF.

The table lists this clonotype with many counts. CDR3 nucleotides: TGTGCCAGTAAACAGACTAGCGGGGTTACCTACGAGCAGTACTTC. Residues: CASKQTSGVTYEQYF. V usage is TRBV19 and J usage is TRBJ2-7, with 11 bases matching TRBD2. V lost 7 bases to trimming and J lost 2 bases; unmatched junction nucleotides: 7. Germline loops: CDR1 LNHDA, CDR2 SQIVND (reference sequence). This CDR3 region has 15 residues.

The rearrangement links TRBV29-1 to TRBJ2-3; 11 bases agree with TRBD2. Germline V CDR1 and CDR2: SQVTM, ANQGSEA. This CDR3 comprises 19 residues. J lost 3 bases, V lost 4 bases, and 18 bases had no gene match. CDR3 sequence (DNA): TGCAGCGTTGTAATCCCTGGACTAGCGGGTGAACATCTTACAGATACGCAGTATTTT. This translates into CSVVIPGLAGEHLTDTQYF.

This clonotype was seen more than once but under ten times. J is TRBJ1-5 and V is TRBV20-1, with 7 positions matching TRBD1. V lost 3 bases to trimming and J lost 7 bases; unmatched junction nucleotides: 9. The germline V gene encodes CDR1 DFQATT and CDR2 SNEGSKA (reference sequence). The CDR3 length is 14 residues. Here the CDR3 reads CSASSGPGGQPQHF. The CDR3 DNA reads as TGCAGTGCTAGCTCCGGGCCAGGGGGGCAGCCCCAGCATTTT.

This clonotype was seen many times. The J gene is TRBJ2-7, the V gene TRBV5-6; maybe TRBD1 (7 bases). Between the trimmed V and J ends, which lost 3 bases and 4 bases, there was a span of 17 bases. CDR1 is SGHDT and CDR2 is YYEEEE in the germline V gene. This CDR3 is built from 15 residues. CDR3 DNA: TGTGCCAGCAGCTGGACCCAGGGGGGTCGTTACGAGCAGTACTTC. Its translation is CASSWTQGGRYEQYF.

Ten or more counts support this clonotype. The rearrangement uses TRBV5-1 and TRBJ2-7, with a weak D call TRBD2 (6 bases). The CDR3 runs to 13 residues. CDR1 and CDR2 from the germline V gene are SGHRS and YFSETQ. V shed 4 bases and J shed 3 bases, with 11 bases lying between them. The CDR3 DNA is TGCGCCAGCAGCCTACGACTAGACTACGAGCAGTACTTC. Translated: CASSLRLDYEQYF.

This clonotype occurred a few times. The CDR3 nucleotides are TGTGCCGCGGGACAGGTGGCAGAAAAACTGTTTTTT. It translates to CAAGQVAEKLFF. V usage is TRBV6-1 and J usage is TRBJ1-4; TRBD1 matches 8 bases. V trimming: 11 bases; J trimming: 8 bases; junction bases outside the gene matches: 7. The CDR3 contains 12 residues. Germline V lookup: CDR1 MNHNS, CDR2 SASEGT.

The chain links TRBV29-1 to TRBJ1-2; TRBD1 agrees at 8 bases. Germline assignment: CDR1 SQVTM and CDR2 ANQGSEA. J lost 2 bases, V lost 4 bases, and 6 bases had no gene match. The CDR3 totals 14 residues. CDR3 residues: CSVALAGGNYGYTF. CDR3 DNA: TGCAGCGTTGCTTTGGCAGGGGGCAACTATGGCTACACCTTC. Full variable domain (missing parts from reference TRBV29-1 and TRBJ1-2): SAVISQKPSRDICQRGTSLTIQCQVDSQVTMMFWYRQQPGQSLTLIATANQGSEATYESGFVIDKFPISRPNLTFSTLTVSNMSPEDSSIYLCSVALAGGNYGYTFGSGTRLTVV.

In this sample, this clonotype turned up many times. The genes are TRBV28 and TRBJ1-4; D unresolved. The CDR3 spans 14 residues. The ends were cut back, 4 bases at V and 4 bases at J, with 10 bases in the middle. Germline CDR1 MDHEN, CDR2 SYDVKM. CDR3 coding DNA: TGTGCCAGCAGTTCTAAGTTCCTTAATGAAAAACTGTTTTTT. Its protein product is CASSSKFLNEKLFF.

This clonotype was detected many times. The rearrangement links TRBV19 to TRBJ2-2; 8 bases fit TRBD1. CDR3 length: 15 residues. With V trimmed by 6 bases and J by 1 base, 4 bases remained unmatched. Germline-derived CDR1 and CDR2 are LNHDA and SQIVND (reference sequence). CDR3 loop: CASSQGAGNTGELFF. The CDR3, as DNA: TGTGCCAGTAGCCAGGGGGCGGGGAACACCGGGGAGCTGTTTTTT.

Of note for this clonotype: With a much larger clone just one base away, this may be a read error. The chain links TRBV6-2 or TRBV6-3 to TRBJ2-3, with no clear D. The CDR3 covers 14 residues. The germline V gene encodes CDR1 MNHEY and CDR2 SVGEGT. DNA of the CDR3: TGTGCCACCAGTGAGTTGGGAACCTCAGATACGCAGTATTTT. It yields the protein CATSELGTSDTQYF.